This T cell receptor beta chain was sequenced for a study of blood T cells in healthy people across ages. V gave up 3 bases and J gave up 4 bases, with 18 bases separating them. In germline, CDR1 is MGHRA, CDR2 YSYEKL. The CDR3 consists of 16 residues. It was with a sample-barcoded 5' primer and a J-beta primer mix that a second PCR of roughly 7 to 12 cycles was run. TCRdb called the 5' RACE reads again in MiXCR, with one record for every CDR3 protein. Of 600,000 to 1,000,000 distinct CDR3 sequences listed, roughly 50% were seen once; the top ten hold approximately 20%. The chain links TRBV4-1 to TRBJ1-2, with D unclear. Material for sequencing was blood. The TCR originated in a man aged 25 to 40 in good health. CDR3: CASSQALQKGLYGYTF. CDR3 DNA: TGCGCCAGCAGCCAGGCTCTACAAAAAGGGCTCTATGGCTACACCTTC.